This is a list of T cell receptor beta chains from one sample in a study of blood T cell repertoires in COVID-19. Some clones are missing from TCRdb's copy, which holds only in-frame ones; the method was immunoSEQ multiplex PCR. The sample contains about 77,000 clones, roughly 80% of which appear only once. Sequencing was done on a sample of peripheral blood. The receptors originated from a woman in her seventies with acute or convalescent COVID-19. Both conserved end residues are part of each CDR3. A D gene is named only where the DNA matches it firmly. Size is stated for part of the rows, as once, few or many counts, or as a class when the clone is expanded.

V: TRBV19
J: TRBJ1-6
size: -
D: TRBD1
DNA: TGTGCCAGTAGTATAGTTTTGGACAGGCTTAATTCACCCCTCCACTTT
CDR3: CASSIVLDRLNSPLHF

V: TRBV3-1/TRBV3-2
J: TRBJ2-5
size: few
D: -
DNA: TGTGCCAGCAGCCAAGAAGGTTGGGGGGGCGGGGAGACCCAGTACTTC
CDR3: CASSQEGWGGGETQYF

V: TRBV19
J: TRBJ1-1
size: few
D: -
DNA: TGTGCCAGTAGTATAGATGGCTACGAGGTCCCCGAAGCTTTCTTT
CDR3: CASSIDGYEVPEAFF

V: TRBV5-4
J: TRBJ1-3
size: -
D: -
DNA: TGTGCCAGCAGCCCGGGAGGGGTTCCTGGAAACACCATATATTTT
CDR3: CASSPGGVPGNTIYF

V: TRBV7-9
J: TRBJ1-2
size: many
D: TRBD1
DNA: TGTGCCAGCAGCCTGGGACAGGGGTCTGGCTACACCTTC
CDR3: CASSLGQGSGYTF

V: TRBV27
J: TRBJ2-5
size: -
D: TRBD2
DNA: TGTGCCAGCAGTTTAGGGCTAGCGGGGGGAGAGACCCAGTACTTC
CDR3: CASSLGLAGGETQYF

V: TRBV27
J: TRBJ2-3
size: -
D: -
DNA: TGTGCCAGCGCCTCGGCGGCCCATAGCGGAACGCAGTATTTT
CDR3: CASASAAHSGTQYF

V: TRBV6-2/TRBV6-3
J: TRBJ2-3
size: -
D: -
DNA: TGTGCCAGCAGTTACTCGTCGGGAACGCAGTATTTT
CDR3: CASSYSSGTQYF

V: TRBV25-1
J: TRBJ1-5
size: once
D: -
DNA: TGTGCCAGCAGTATAGGGGGGGACAATCAGCCCCAGCATTTT
CDR3: CASSIGGDNQPQHF

V: TRBV6-4
J: TRBJ2-1
size: -
D: TRBD1
DNA: TGTGCCTGCAGTGCCTTTGGGGGGGGACAGGGGGCCGATGAGCAGTTCTTC
CDR3: CACSAFGGGQGADEQFF

V: TRBV9
J: TRBJ2-7
size: once
D: TRBD1
DNA: TGTGCCAGCAGCGTCCAGAAATCGACAGGGACCTACGAGCAGTACTTC
CDR3: CASSVQKSTGTYEQYF

V: TRBV12-3/TRBV12-4
J: TRBJ2-3
size: -
D: -
DNA: TGTGCCAGCAGCCGACTAGTAGATACGCAGTATTTT
CDR3: CASSRLVDTQYF

V: TRBV3-1/TRBV3-2
J: TRBJ1-2
size: -
D: -
DNA: TGTGCCAGCAGCCAAGCAGCCCAGGGGAACTATGGCTACACCTTC
CDR3: CASSQAAQGNYGYTF

V: TRBV27
J: TRBJ1-2
size: -
D: -
DNA: TGTGCCAGCAGTCCGAAACGGGACACCATAGTTTTTTATGGCTACACCTTC
CDR3: CASSPKRDTIVFYGYTF

V: TRBV5-6
J: TRBJ2-5
size: -
D: TRBD2
DNA: TGTGCCAGCAGCTTGCGGATAGCGGGGGGGCCGGGGACCCAGTACTTC
CDR3: CASSLRIAGGPGTQYF

V: TRBV4-3
J: TRBJ2-7
size: -
D: -
DNA: TGCGCCAGCAGCCAAGATACACTACCCTACGAGCAGTACTTC
CDR3: CASSQDTLPYEQYF

V: TRBV4-3
J: TRBJ2-7
size: once
D: -
DNA: TGCGCCAGCAGCCAAGAATGGGGGCGCTACGAGCAGTACTTC
CDR3: CASSQEWGRYEQYF

V: TRBV5-8
J: TRBJ2-4
size: -
D: -
DNA: TGTGCCAGCAGCCAGATTCTAGCCAAAAACATTCAGTACTTC
CDR3: CASSQILAKNIQYF

V: TRBV19
J: TRBJ2-7
size: -
D: TRBD1
DNA: TGTGCCAGTAGCTCCGGGACAGGGTCCTACGAGCAGTACTTC
CDR3: CASSSGTGSYEQYF

V: TRBV2
J: TRBJ2-7
size: few
D: -
DNA: TGTGCCAGCAGTACAGGAGTCTCCTACGAGCAGTACTTC
CDR3: CASSTGVSYEQYF

V: TRBV19
J: TRBJ1-5
size: once
D: TRBD1
DNA: TGTGCCAGTAGAACACAGGGGGCGCGGGGCAATCAGCCCCAGCATTTT
CDR3: CASRTQGARGNQPQHF

V: TRBV5-1
J: TRBJ2-1
size: -
D: -
DNA: TGCGCCAGCAGCTCCTATACAGGTAATGAGCAGTTCTTC
CDR3: CASSSYTGNEQFF

V: TRBV23-1
J: TRBJ1-4
size: -
D: -
DNA: TGCGCCAGCAGTCGAAAGGAAAGGGGTGGGTACGAAAAACTGTTTTTT
CDR3: CASSRKERGGYEKLFF

V: TRBV10-3
J: TRBJ1-2
size: once
D: -
DNA: TGTGCCATCAGTGATGACGGGGTCTATGGCTACACCTTC
CDR3: CAISDDGVYGYTF

V: TRBV19
J: TRBJ1-1
size: -
D: TRBD1
DNA: TGTGCCAGTAGTACCGGGACAGGGGCCGTAGAAGCTTTCTTT
CDR3: CASSTGTGAVEAFF

V: TRBV19
J: TRBJ2-7
size: -
D: -
DNA: TGTGCCAGTAGTACCATAACAGGGCTCGAGCAGTACTTC
CDR3: CASSTITGLEQYF

V: TRBV29-1
J: TRBJ2-7
size: -
D: TRBD1
DNA: TGCAGCGTTCGGACAGGGTCCGGAGAGCAGTACTTC
CDR3: CSVRTGSGEQYF

V: TRBV19
J: TRBJ2-7
size: -
D: -
DNA: TGTGCCAGAAGTAAGTGCAGGGGTATCCACGAGCAGTACTTC
CDR3: CARSKCRGIHEQYF

V: TRBV2
J: TRBJ1-4
size: -
D: TRBD1
DNA: TGTGCCAGCAGCGGACAGGGCAATGAAAAACTGTTTTTT
CDR3: CASSGQGNEKLFF

V: TRBV4-3
J: TRBJ2-5
size: -
D: TRBD2
DNA: TGCGCCAGCAGCCAAGACCTAAGCGGGGGGGAAGGCTGGGAGACCCAGTACTTC
CDR3: CASSQDLSGGEGWETQYF

V: TRBV2
J: TRBJ2-5
size: -
D: TRBD2
DNA: TGTGCCAGACGACTAGCTTCTTCGGAAGAGACCCAGTACTTC
CDR3: CARRLASSEETQYF

V: TRBV15
J: TRBJ1-1
size: -
D: -
DNA: TGTGCCACCAGCACCTTCGGGGGGTTTGAAGCTTTCTTT
CDR3: CATSTFGGFEAFF

V: TRBV27
J: TRBJ1-6
size: -
D: TRBD1
DNA: TGTGCCAGCAGCTCAGCCGGGACAGGGTTTTCACCCCTCCACTTT
CDR3: CASSSAGTGFSPLHF

V: TRBV12-3/TRBV12-4
J: TRBJ1-3
size: few
D: -
DNA: TGTGCCAGCAGTTCGGGTTCTGGAAACACCATATATTTT
CDR3: CASSSGSGNTIYF

V: TRBV12-3/TRBV12-4
J: TRBJ2-5
size: few
D: -
DNA: TGTGCCAGCAGTTTACGAACACAAGAGACCCAGTACTTC
CDR3: CASSLRTQETQYF

V: TRBV7-9
J: TRBJ1-2
size: -
D: TRBD1
DNA: TGTGCCAGCAGCTTGGGACAGGGGGTTGACTATGGCTACACCTTC
CDR3: CASSLGQGVDYGYTF

V: TRBV4-1
J: TRBJ1-5
size: -
D: TRBD1
DNA: TGCGCCAGCAGCCAAGGTCCACAGGGGATGAGCAATCAGCCCCAGCATTTT
CDR3: CASSQGPQGMSNQPQHF

V: TRBV7-2
J: TRBJ1-6
size: -
D: -
DNA: TGTGCCAGCACCCCGTACGCGGGGGCATGGTCCTATAATTCACCCCTCCACTTT
CDR3: CASTPYAGAWSYNSPLHF

V: TRBV7-9
J: TRBJ1-6
size: -
D: TRBD1
DNA: TGTGCCAGCAGCTCCTTCCGGGACAGGGTGTCTAATTCACCCCTCCACTTT
CDR3: CASSSFRDRVSNSPLHF

V: TRBV11-2
J: TRBJ1-5
size: -
D: -
DNA: TGTGCCAGCAGCTTAGATGGGCGCAATCAGCCCCAGCATTTT
CDR3: CASSLDGRNQPQHF

V: TRBV7-2
J: TRBJ2-4
size: once
D: TRBD2
DNA: TGTGCCAGCAGCTTGAGCGGGGTCCTAGCCAAAAACATTCAGTACTTC
CDR3: CASSLSGVLAKNIQYF

V: TRBV7-6
J: TRBJ2-5
size: -
D: TRBD2
DNA: TGTGCCAGCAGCTTATGGGGGGGACTAGCAGAGACCCAGTACTTC
CDR3: CASSLWGGLAETQYF